A single sample gave rise to the 32 T cell receptor beta chains below, sequenced in a study of vaccination and CD4 T cells after COVID-19 (dated by TCRdb to between 2021 and 2022). The treatment or condition label on this specimen signifies: approximately nine-day PBMC culture with coronavirus spike peptide pools or control peptides (ViraFEST assay). Antigens of these TCRs are unknown. Library construction relied on PCR. Sequencing was carried out with an Illumina iSeq 100. DNA from cultured CD4+ T cells was subjected to TCR sequencing with the Oncomine TCR Beta short-read assay at the Johns Hopkins FTIC core. TCRdb's own reprocessing of the public reads used fastp at Q25 and MiXCR and kept productive beta chains. Identical CDR3 proteins give one entry, which carries the most common genes and DNA. For this sample there are more than 15,000 distinct CDR3 sequences; over 30% appear just once. The leading ten clones occupy around 8.6% of the sample.

The sequencing input was CD4+ T cells from blood, cultured in vitro. The receptors here all came from a human donor who had recovered from COVID-19.

The V call is TRBV12-3 or TRBV12-4, the J call TRBJ2-5; TRBD1 is a possible D gene (5 bases). The V end lost 2 bases, the J end lost 5 bases, and 12 bases lay between the germline ends. This CDR3 spans 14 amino acids. CDR3 protein: CASSLLGAGETQYF. In nucleotides, the CDR3 is TGTGCCAGCAGTTTATTAGGGGCTGGGGAGACCCAGTACTTC.

The chain is built from TRBV5-4 and TRBJ1-1; maybe TRBD1 (6 bases). This CDR3 has 15 amino acids. CDR1 is SGHNT, CDR2 YYREEE, per germline (reference sequence). The V end lost 4 bases, the J end lost 4 bases, and 17 bases lay between the germline ends. The CDR3 coding sequence is TGTGCCAGCAGCCCCGCAAACAGGGCCGGCACTGAAGCTTTCTTT. This gives the protein CASSPANRAGTEAFF.

Only a few counts were recorded for this clonotype. The chain couples TRBV15 to TRBJ2-1; D is possibly TRBD1 or TRBD2 (5 bases each). The CDR3 runs to 18 residues. Germline V gene data show CDR1 as LNHNV and CDR2 as YYDKDF (reference sequence). V gave up 3 bases and J gave up 5 bases, with 23 bases separating them. CDR3 sequence: CATSSPRGYGVKNNEQFF. In DNA, the CDR3 is TGTGCCACCAGCAGCCCTAGGGGCTACGGGGTTAAGAACAATGAGCAGTTCTTC.

This chain uses TRBV27 with TRBJ2-6; D is ambiguous. The germline V gene encodes CDR1 MNHEY and CDR2 SMNVEV (reference sequence). The CDR3 has 12 residues. V lost 7 bases, J lost 13 bases, and 14 bases lay in between. CDR3 residues: CASTTEVPVLTF. In DNA, the CDR3 is TGTGCCAGCACTACCGAGGTTCCAGTCCTGACTTTC.

This clonotype was observed a handful of times. The chain links TRBV6-4 to TRBJ2-7; D unclear. Trimming took off 3 bases at V and 4 bases at J, with 10 bases between the two ends. Germline V gene lookup returns CDR1 MRHNA and CDR2 SNTAGT. The CDR3 is 13 residues long. The DNA for the CDR3 is TGTGCCAGCAGTGAACAAGGTCGGTACGAGCAGTACTTC. Translation: CASSEQGRYEQYF.

This clonotype came up a few times. The gene calls are TRBV6-2 or TRBV6-3 and TRBJ2-5; D call uncertain. This CDR3 comprises 14 residues. Germline loops: CDR1 MNHEY, CDR2 SVGEGT. V dropped 6 bases and J dropped 2 bases, with 13 bases sitting between them. This chain's CDR3 is CASSMHVEQETQYF. The CDR3 DNA reads TGTGCCAGCAGCATGCACGTGGAACAAGAGACCCAGTACTTC.

This clonotype appeared a single time. The V call is TRBV28, the J call TRBJ1-2; 7 bases agree with TRBD1. Germline V gene lookup returns CDR1 MDHEN and CDR2 SYDVKM. The CDR3 loop spans 14 amino acids. J lost 2 bases, V lost 3 bases, and 3 bases had no gene match. The chain's CDR3 is CASSLGDRNYGYTF. The CDR3 DNA reads as TGTGCCAGCAGTTTGGGGGACAGAAACTATGGCTACACCTTC.

The chain couples TRBV6-2 or TRBV6-3 to TRBJ2-7; possibly TRBD1 for D (6 bases). CDR1 and CDR2 from the germline V gene are MNHEY and SVGEGT. V gave up 8 bases and J gave up 3 bases, with 8 bases separating them. The CDR3 has 11 residues. CDR3 in DNA: TGTGCCAGCGGACAGCTCTACGAGCAGTACTTC. Translated, it gives CASGQLYEQYF.

This clonotype occurred once. The gene calls are TRBV5-1 and TRBJ2-3; 11 bases agree with TRBD1. Germline V gives CDR1 SGHRS, CDR2 YFSETQ. The J segment lost 6 bases and the V segment lost 2 bases, leaving 5 bases of the junction unmatched. The CDR3 consists of 15 residues. The CDR3 DNA follows: TGCGCCAGCAGCTTAAGGACAGGGGGCTCTGATACGCAGTATTTT. This translates into CASSLRTGGSDTQYF. Drawing the rest from reference TRBV5-1 and TRBJ2-3, the complete variable domain is KAGVTQTPRYLIKTRGQQVTLSCSPISGHRSVSWYQQTPGQGLQFLFEYFSETQRNKGNFPGRFSGRQFSNSRSEMNVSTLELGDSALYLCASSLRTGGSDTQYFGPGTRLTVL.

This clonotype was detected only once. CDR3 DNA: TGTGCCAGTAGTATCCCCGACAGGGGGAACACTGAAGCTTTCTTT. Translated, it gives CASSIPDRGNTEAFF. J is TRBJ1-1 and V is TRBV19; 8 positions agree with TRBD1. The CDR3 spans 15 residues. Germline CDR1 LNHDA, CDR2 SQIVND (reference sequence). Trimming at V came to 3 bases and at J to 1 base, leaving 4 bases not matched to a gene.

This clonotype has just one count. The chain couples TRBV19 to TRBJ2-1, with 11 bases that match TRBD2. The germline gives CDR1 LNHDA, CDR2 SQIVND (reference sequence). Germline trimming cut 6 bases from V and 7 bases from J; bases unmatched to any gene: 8. The CDR3 is made up of 15 amino acids. Here the CDR3 reads CASSALAGVRNEQFF. DNA for the CDR3: TGTGCCAGTAGCGCACTAGCGGGAGTAAGGAATGAGCAGTTCTTC.

This chain uses TRBV6-1 with TRBJ1-1; D unclear. The CDR3 covers 12 residues. CDR1 MNHNS and CDR2 SASEGT come from the germline V gene. V was trimmed by 3 bases and J by 7 bases, leaving 9 bases between them. The CDR3 DNA reads as TGTGCCAGCAGTGAGAGTCGGGATGAAGCTTTCTTT. Its protein is CASSESRDEAFF.

This chain's CDR3 is CASRRNNEQFF. The CDR3 coding sequence is TGTGCCAGCAGACGGAACAATGAGCAGTTCTTC. This chain joins TRBV6-1 and TRBJ2-1; D not resolved. Germline V gene lookup returns CDR1 MNHNS and CDR2 SASEGT. Trimming pared 6 bases from V and 5 bases from J, leaving 5 bases between. This CDR3 contains 11 residues.

This chain uses TRBV6-1 with TRBJ2-7; a weak D match, TRBD2 (6 bases). Germline V gives CDR1 MNHNS, CDR2 SASEGT. CDR3 length: 13 amino acids. Trimming cost V 7 bases and J 4 bases, with 14 bases left between them. The CDR3 loop reads CASTLGGGYEQYF. CDR3 in DNA: TGTGCCAGCACCCTCGGGGGAGGTTACGAGCAGTACTTC.

The chain combines TRBV5-1 with TRBJ2-7; 11 bases align to TRBD1. The J segment lost 5 bases and the V segment lost 5 bases, leaving 6 bases of the junction unmatched. The CDR3 covers 14 residues. CDR1 is SGHRS, CDR2 YFSETQ, per germline. As DNA, the CDR3 is TGCGCCAGCAGTCCCGGGACAGGGGGAAACGAGCAGTACTTC. It codes for CASSPGTGGNEQYF. Full variable domain (missing parts from reference TRBV5-1 and TRBJ2-7): KAGVTQTPRYLIKTRGQQVTLSCSPISGHRSVSWYQQTPGQGLQFLFEYFSETQRNKGNFPGRFSGRQFSNSRSEMNVSTLELGDSALYLCASSPGTGGNEQYFGPGTRLTVT.

As DNA, the CDR3 is TGCGCCAGCAGCTTGGTACAGGGGGCGAGTGATGAGCAGTTCTTC. This sequence encodes CASSLVQGASDEQFF. This chain connects TRBV5-1 to TRBJ2-1; 9 bases align to TRBD1. The CDR3 is 15 residues long. Per germline, CDR1 SGHRS and CDR2 YFSETQ. Unmatched junction bases numbered 6, after V lost 0 bases and J lost 8 bases. Looking up the rest from reference TRBV5-1 and TRBJ2-1 gives the full variable domain: KAGVTQTPRYLIKTRGQQVTLSCSPISGHRSVSWYQQTPGQGLQFLFEYFSETQRNKGNFPGRFSGRQFSNSRSEMNVSTLELGDSALYLCASSLVQGASDEQFFGPGTRLTVL.

V is TRBV6-1 and J is TRBJ1-5; TRBD1 matches at 8 bases. The ends lost 5 bases at V and 2 bases at J; junction bases unmatched: 11. The CDR3 spans 17 residues. Germline-derived CDR1 and CDR2 are MNHNS and SASEGT. The CDR3 DNA reads TGTGCCAGCAGTCCGGGAGGACAGGGCGGACGCAATCAGCCCCAGCATTTT. It specifies CASSPGGQGGRNQPQHF.

The genes are TRBV29-1 and TRBJ2-7; no reliable D call. CDR1 and CDR2 from the germline V gene are SQVTM and ANQGSEA. V lost 5 bases, J lost 3 bases, and 17 bases lay in between. This CDR3 has 14 residues. The chain's CDR3 is CSVSGSTKLYEQYF. The CDR3 coding sequence is TGCAGCGTTTCTGGCAGCACCAAACTCTACGAGCAGTACTTC.

The V call is TRBV11-2, the J call TRBJ2-7, with unresolved D. Per the germline V gene, CDR1 is SGHAT and CDR2 is FQNNGV. The CDR3 loop spans 17 amino acids. V was pared by 4 bases and J by 1 base, with 20 bases between. The CDR3 is CASSSLRRASKSYEQYF. CDR3 bases: TGTGCCAGCAGCTCTTTGCGCCGGGCCTCAAAATCCTACGAGCAGTACTTC.

The rearrangement links TRBV6-2 or TRBV6-3 to TRBJ2-6, with D possibly matching TRBD1 (5 bases). The CDR3 extends over 15 amino acids. V lost 2 bases, J lost 0 bases, and 5 bases lay in between. CDR1 is MNHEY, CDR2 SVGEGT, per germline. CDR3 loop: CASSYDSSGANVLTF. CDR3 DNA sequence: TGTGCCAGCAGTTACGACAGCTCTGGGGCCAACGTCCTGACTTTC.

The rearrangement links TRBV5-4 to TRBJ2-3; D is perhaps TRBD2 (5 bases). This CDR3 spans 16 amino acids. V lost 2 bases to trimming and J lost 0 bases, with 13 bases between them. The germline V gene encodes CDR1 SGHNT and CDR2 YYREEE (reference sequence). The DNA for the CDR3 is TGTGCCAGCAGCTTTCTTGTTGGCGGGAGCACAGATACGCAGTATTTT. This translates into CASSFLVGGSTDTQYF.

This clonotype was observed a few times. The chain links TRBV5-1 to TRBJ2-5, with D perhaps matching TRBD1 (6 bases). The CDR3 is 14 amino acids. Trimming removed 4 bases at V and 6 bases at J, with 16 bases between. Germline lookup yields CDR1 SGHRS and CDR2 YFSETQ. CDR3 DNA: TGCGCCAGCAGCCCTCAGGCAGGGGCGAAGACCCAGTACTTC. Its translation: CASSPQAGAKTQYF.

The J gene is TRBJ2-7, the V gene TRBV11-3; a weak D match, TRBD2 (5 bases). Germline CDR1 SGHNT, CDR2 YENEEA. V was shortened by 5 bases and J by 2 bases, with 10 bases between the two germline ends. The CDR3 runs to 13 residues. This chain's CDR3 is CASSGDYPYEQYF. The CDR3 region has the DNA TGTGCCAGCAGCGGCGACTACCCCTACGAGCAGTACTTC.

This sequence joins TRBV20-1 and TRBJ2-3; TRBD2 matches 7 bases. The CDR3 spans 14 residues. V gave up 4 bases and J gave up 5 bases; unmatched junction bases: 9. CDR1 and CDR2 from the germline V gene are DFQATT and SNEGSKA (reference sequence). CDR3 loop: CSAKEGGSGDTQYF. CDR3 sequence (DNA): TGCAGTGCTAAAGAAGGCGGGAGCGGAGATACGCAGTATTTT.

This rearrangement joins TRBV19 to TRBJ2-1; TRBD2 matches at 11 bases. CDR1 LNHDA and CDR2 SQIVND come from the germline V gene (reference sequence). V lost 5 bases to trimming and J lost 3 bases; unmatched junction nucleotides: 9. The CDR3 has 17 residues. The CDR3 sequence: CASSQATSGIRYNEQFF. The CDR3 DNA reads as TGTGCCAGTAGTCAGGCGACTAGCGGGATTCGCTACAATGAGCAGTTCTTC. The full variable domain, with the rest looked up from reference TRBV19 and TRBJ2-1, is DGGITQSPKYLFRKEGQNVTLSCEQNLNHDAMYWYRQDPGQGLRLIYYSQIVNDFQKGDIAEGYSVSREKKESFPLTVTSAQKNPTAFYLCASSQATSGIRYNEQFFGPGTRLTVL.

This chain uses TRBV11-2 with TRBJ2-6, with D perhaps matching TRBD2 (5 bases). Germline-derived CDR1 and CDR2 are SGHAT and FQNNGV. V was pared by 3 bases and J by 0 bases, with 9 bases between. The CDR3 extends over 16 amino acids. CDR3 sequence reads: CASSLERDSGANVLTF. The CDR3 DNA follows: TGTGCCAGCAGCTTGGAGAGGGACTCTGGGGCCAACGTCCTGACTTTC.

This clonotype was found once. V usage is TRBV7-9 and J usage is TRBJ2-4, with 8 bases identical to TRBD2. In germline, CDR1 is SEHNR, CDR2 FQNEAQ (reference sequence). Trimming removed 4 bases from V and 6 bases from J; junction bases left unmatched: 11. CDR3 length: 16 residues. The CDR3: CASSSDKVLAVNIQYF. CDR3 bases: TGTGCCAGCAGCTCCGACAAGGTACTAGCGGTAAACATTCAGTACTTC.

V and J are TRBV7-2 and TRBJ2-5; 8 nucleotides agree with TRBD2. The CDR3 is 15 amino acids. Losses at the gene ends were 7 bases for V and 5 bases for J; bases not matched to a gene: 12. Looked up from germline, CDR1 is SGHTA and CDR2 is FQGNSA. The CDR3 sequence: CASINPGGARETQYF. DNA of the CDR3: TGTGCCAGCATCAATCCCGGGGGGGCGCGGGAGACCCAGTACTTC.

By frequency in the sample, this clonotype is medium-sized. The chain carries TRBV2 and TRBJ2-7; 7 bases map to TRBD1. V shed 6 bases, J shed 7 bases, and the junction held 6 bases outside the gene matches. The CDR3 has 12 residues. Germline V gene data show CDR1 as SNHLY and CDR2 as FYNNEI. The CDR3 DNA follows: TGTGCCAGCAGCCGGGGACAGAGTGAGCAGTACTTC. This translates into CASSRGQSEQYF.

The chain recombines TRBV2 with TRBJ2-3, with 7 bases identical to TRBD2. J gave up 2 bases and V 6 bases, and 8 bases lay outside the gene matches. CDR1 SNHLY and CDR2 FYNNEI come from the germline V gene. The CDR3 totals 15 residues. As DNA, the CDR3 is TGTGCCAGCAGAAGCTCCAGCGGGGTCACAGATACGCAGTATTTT. It specifies CASRSSSGVTDTQYF.

The CDR3 reads CASSEDDLGYEQYF. DNA of the CDR3: TGTGCCAGCAGTGAAGACGATCTCGGGTACGAGCAGTACTTC. This chain uses TRBV6-1 with TRBJ2-7; D gene unclear. Trimming shortened V by 1 base and J by 4 bases, and 11 bases separated the two germline ends. Germline V gene lookup returns CDR1 MNHNS and CDR2 SASEGT. The CDR3 extends over 14 amino acids.

The chain uses TRBV12-3 or TRBV12-4 and TRBJ2-1, with no clear D. V lost 3 bases and J 9 bases, leaving 12 bases between the germline ends. This CDR3 region has 13 residues. CDR3 nucleotides: TGTGCCAGCAGTTTCTCTGGTTTTCTTGAGCAGTTCTTC. The encoded protein is CASSFSGFLEQFF.